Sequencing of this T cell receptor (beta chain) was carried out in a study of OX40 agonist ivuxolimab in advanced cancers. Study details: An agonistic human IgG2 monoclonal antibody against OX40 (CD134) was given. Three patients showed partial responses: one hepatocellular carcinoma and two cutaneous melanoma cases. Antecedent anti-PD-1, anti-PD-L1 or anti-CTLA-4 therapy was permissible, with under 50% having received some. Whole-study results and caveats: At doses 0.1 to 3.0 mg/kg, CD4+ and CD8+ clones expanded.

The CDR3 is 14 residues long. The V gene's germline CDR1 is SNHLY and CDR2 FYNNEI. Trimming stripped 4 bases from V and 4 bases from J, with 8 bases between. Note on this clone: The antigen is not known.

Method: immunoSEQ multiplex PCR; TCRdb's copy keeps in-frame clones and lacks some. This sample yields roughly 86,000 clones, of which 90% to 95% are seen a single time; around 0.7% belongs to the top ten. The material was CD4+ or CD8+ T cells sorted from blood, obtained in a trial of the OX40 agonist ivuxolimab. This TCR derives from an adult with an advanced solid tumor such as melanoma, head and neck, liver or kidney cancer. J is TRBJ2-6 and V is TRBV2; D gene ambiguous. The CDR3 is CASSGVTGANVLTF. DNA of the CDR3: TGTGCCAGCAGTGGGGTGACAGGGGCCAACGTCCTGACTTTC.